The T cell receptor (beta chain) described here comes from a study of T cells in Graves' hyperthyroidism and ophthalmopathy. Uncontrolled infection, other autoimmune disease, pregnancy or lactation barred patients from enrollment. Diagnosis rested on symptoms, serum thyroxine and TRAb, thyroid ultrasound, and orbital computed tomography. Per germline, CDR1 LNHDA and CDR2 SQIVND (reference sequence). With 5 bases removed from V and 0 bases from J, the gap between germline ends came to 14 bases. The CDR3 totals 16 residues. Regions amplified from RNA transcripts were the TCR beta CDR3 regions. Researchers ran a first-round RT-PCR on the TCR CDR3 using the HTBI primer set. MiXCR, run by TCRdb on the multiplex PCR reads, gives a single entry per CDR3 protein. The repertoire consists of some 800,000 distinct CDR3 sequences, with 35% to 40% occurring once and the leading ten covering 8.9%.

The chain is built from TRBV19 and TRBJ1-5, with D unclear. The sample taken for sequencing was blood. The TCR was taken from a man younger than 35 with Graves' hyperthyroidism. CDR3 nucleotide sequence: TGTGCCAGTAGTTGGACGGCTTATGATAGCAATCAGCCCCAGCATTTT. Protein sequence: CASSWTAYDSNQPQHF.